This paragraph covers one T cell receptor beta chain sequence. Its specificity is unknown. Assay: immunoSEQ multiplex PCR; the TCRdb copy retains only in-frame clones and omits some. The sample lists 9,700 or so clones; under 80% were seen once. The CDR3 sequence is 19 residues long. This specimen belongs to a study of tissue T cells after allogeneic stem cell transplantation. Across the whole study: Pathologist H&E review favored samples with visible lymphocytes for sequencing among multiple samples. General observations from the study: Only a limited share of tissue TCRs appeared in blood or spleen.

Autopsy tissues spanned esophagus to rectum, liver, skin, and lymphoid organs including spleen. The origin of this receptor is a male donor older than 55 with lung cancer. The chain recombines TRBV1 with TRBJ2-1; the DNA was not compared with TRBD2, the D call given in the table. TRBV1 is a documented pseudogene. Here the sequenced sample was tissue from the stomach, taken at autopsy. The CDR3 spells CTSSQDGTSGRFSYNEQFF. The DNA for the CDR3 is TGCACCAGCAGCCAAGACGGGACTAGCGGGAGGTTCTCCTACAATGAGCAGTTCTTC.